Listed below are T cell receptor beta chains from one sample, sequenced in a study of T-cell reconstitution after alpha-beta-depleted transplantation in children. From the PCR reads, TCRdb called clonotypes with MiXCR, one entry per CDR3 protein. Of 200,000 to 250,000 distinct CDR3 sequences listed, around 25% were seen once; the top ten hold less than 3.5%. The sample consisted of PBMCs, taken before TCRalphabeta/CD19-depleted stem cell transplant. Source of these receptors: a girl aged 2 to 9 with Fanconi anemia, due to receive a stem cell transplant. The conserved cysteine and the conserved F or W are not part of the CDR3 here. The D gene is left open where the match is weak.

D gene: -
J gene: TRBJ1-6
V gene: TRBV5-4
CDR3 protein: ASSLETGSSPLH

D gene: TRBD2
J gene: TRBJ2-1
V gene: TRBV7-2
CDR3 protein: ASSPPGLHNEQF

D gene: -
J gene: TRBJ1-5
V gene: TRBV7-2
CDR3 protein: ASSRTGSGNQPQH

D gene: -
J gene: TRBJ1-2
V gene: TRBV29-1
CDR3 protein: SVRGSGANDYGYT

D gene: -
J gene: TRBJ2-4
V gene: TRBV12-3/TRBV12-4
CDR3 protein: ASSTGNIQY

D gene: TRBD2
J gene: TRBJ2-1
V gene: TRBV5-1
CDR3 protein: ASSPRTSGSLHEQF

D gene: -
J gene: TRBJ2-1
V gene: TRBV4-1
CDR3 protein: ASSQDPMKDYNEQF

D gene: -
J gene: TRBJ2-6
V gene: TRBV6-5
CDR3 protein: ASSSYSGANVLT

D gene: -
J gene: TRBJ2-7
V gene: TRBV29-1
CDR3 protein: SVEAGVYEQY

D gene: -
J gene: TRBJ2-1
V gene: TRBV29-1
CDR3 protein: SVGLRSYNEQF

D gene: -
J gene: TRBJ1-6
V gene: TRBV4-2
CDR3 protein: ASSQSFPGSSPLH

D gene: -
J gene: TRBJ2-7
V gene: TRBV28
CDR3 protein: ASRRSYEQY

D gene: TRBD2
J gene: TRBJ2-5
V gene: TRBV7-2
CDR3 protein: ASSPPGLAGETQY

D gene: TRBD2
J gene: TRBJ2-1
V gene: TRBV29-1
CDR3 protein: SVRTSGGGWNEQF

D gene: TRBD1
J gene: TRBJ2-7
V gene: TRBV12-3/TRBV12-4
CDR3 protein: ASSWGTGGDEQY

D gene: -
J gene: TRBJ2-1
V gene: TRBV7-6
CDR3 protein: ASIPGVSYNEQF

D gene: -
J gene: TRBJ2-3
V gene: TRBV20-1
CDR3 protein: SASVRLATDTQY

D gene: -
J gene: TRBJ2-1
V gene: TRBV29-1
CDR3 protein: ANPTRGAHEQF

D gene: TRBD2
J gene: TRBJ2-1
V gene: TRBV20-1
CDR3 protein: SAPVGTRGNEQF

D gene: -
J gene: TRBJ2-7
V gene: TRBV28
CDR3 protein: ASRLDSRTGEQY

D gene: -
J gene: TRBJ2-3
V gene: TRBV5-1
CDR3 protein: ASSLDGAADTQY

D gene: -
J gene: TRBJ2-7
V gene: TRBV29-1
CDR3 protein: SVVSTSSYEQY

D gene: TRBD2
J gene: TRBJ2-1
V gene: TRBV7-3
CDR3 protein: ASSLMGLAYNEQF

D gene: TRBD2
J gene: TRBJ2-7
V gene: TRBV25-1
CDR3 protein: ASSWTSGSDEQY

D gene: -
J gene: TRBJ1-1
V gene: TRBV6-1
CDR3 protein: ASRPPTPVGEAF

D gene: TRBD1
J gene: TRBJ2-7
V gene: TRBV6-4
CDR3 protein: ASSDSGQGIDEQY

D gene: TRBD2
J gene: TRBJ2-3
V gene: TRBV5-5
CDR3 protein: ASSFTLAGETYTDTQY

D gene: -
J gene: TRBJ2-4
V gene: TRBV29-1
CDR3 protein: SVTNHSRVIQY

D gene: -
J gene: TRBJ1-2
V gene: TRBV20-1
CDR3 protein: SAIGGPGYT

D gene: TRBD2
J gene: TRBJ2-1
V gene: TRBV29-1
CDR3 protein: SVGRVAGGYNEQF

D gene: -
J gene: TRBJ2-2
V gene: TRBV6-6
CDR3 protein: ASSYGVTGELF

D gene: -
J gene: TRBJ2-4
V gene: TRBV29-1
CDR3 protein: SVGILAKNIQY

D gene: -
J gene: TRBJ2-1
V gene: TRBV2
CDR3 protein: ASRGKSSSYNEQF

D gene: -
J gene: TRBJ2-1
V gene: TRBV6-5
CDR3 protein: ASIYSVRTDLSYNEQF

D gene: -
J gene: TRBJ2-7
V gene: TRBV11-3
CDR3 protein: ASSQGHFYEQY

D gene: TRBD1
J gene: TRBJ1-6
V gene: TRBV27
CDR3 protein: ASSLPDRGNSPLH

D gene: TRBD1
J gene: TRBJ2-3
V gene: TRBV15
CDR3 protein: ATSRDKWLAGGDTQY

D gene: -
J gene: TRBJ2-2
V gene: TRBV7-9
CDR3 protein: ASSLGRQLNTGELF

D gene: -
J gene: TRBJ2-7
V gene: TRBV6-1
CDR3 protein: ASSELSDSSYEQY

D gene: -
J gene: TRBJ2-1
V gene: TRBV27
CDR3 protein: ASSLYSMNEQF

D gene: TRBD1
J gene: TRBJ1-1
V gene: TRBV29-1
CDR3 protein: SAGKGARNTEAF

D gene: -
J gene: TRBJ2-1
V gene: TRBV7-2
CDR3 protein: ASSLGGGAFNEQF

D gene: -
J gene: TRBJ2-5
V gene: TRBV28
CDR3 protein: ASSLVSWETQY